Presented here are 23 T cell receptor beta chains from one specimen sequenced in a study of CD8 T cells in ankylosing spondylitis. In TCRdb, the 5' RACE reads were re-called with MiXCR into one record per CDR3 protein. The data show about 130,000 distinct CDR3 sequences, around 9.3% seen once. The sample taken for sequencing was blood, either unsorted or a sorted T cell fraction (not recorded which). The receptors stem from a male donor with ankylosing spondylitis or in good health (not recorded which).

At least ten counts were recorded for this clonotype. V gene TRBV11-2 combines with J gene TRBJ2-1; 13 nucleotides agree with TRBD2. The germline gives CDR1 SGHAT, CDR2 FQNNGV. With V trimmed by 7 bases and J by 0 bases, 9 bases remained unmatched. The length of the CDR3 is 18 residues. CDR3 in DNA: TGTGCCAGCACCTCGACTAGCGGGAGGCAGAGCTCCTACAATGAGCAGTTCTTC. Residues: CASTSTSGRQSSYNEQFF. Drawing the rest from reference TRBV11-2 and TRBJ2-1, the complete variable domain is EAGVAQSPRYKIIEKRQSVAFWCNPISGHATLYWYQQILGQGPKLLIQFQNNGVVDDSQLPKDRFSAERLKGVDSTLKIQPAKLEDSAVYLCASTSTSGRQSSYNEQFFGPGTRLTVL.

This clonotype has more than one count but fewer than ten. V usage is TRBV7-8 and J usage is TRBJ2-7; 7 nucleotides align to TRBD1. The CDR3 spans 16 residues. J was trimmed by 2 bases and V by 5 bases; bases with no gene match: 12. The germline CDR1 and CDR2 sequences are SGHVS and FQNEAQ. The CDR3 reads CASSPHVAGGPYEQYF. CDR3 coding DNA: TGTGCCAGCAGCCCCCATGTCGCAGGGGGTCCCTACGAGCAGTACTTC.

This clonotype was observed many times. V gene TRBV4-2 combines with J gene TRBJ2-7, with D perhaps matching TRBD2 (5 bases). Germline-derived CDR1 and CDR2 are LGHNA and YNFKEQ. CDR3 length equals 16 residues. V was cut by 0 bases and J by 1 base, with 13 bases left in between. In nucleotides, the CDR3 is TGTGCCAGCAGCCAAGAAGGGCGGGCGGGTTCCTACGAGCAGTACTTC. Amino acids: CASSQEGRAGSYEQYF.

This clonotype appeared many times. The chain joins TRBV15 to TRBJ2-5, with D perhaps assigned TRBD1 or TRBD2 (6 bases each). CDR1 is LNHNV, CDR2 YYDKDF, per germline (reference sequence). The V end lost 0 bases, the J end lost 1 base, and 12 bases lay between the germline ends. This CDR3 spans 16 amino acids. CDR3 sequence: CATSRDDGGGQETQYF. CDR3 nucleotides: TGTGCCACCAGCAGAGATGATGGAGGGGGCCAAGAGACCCAGTACTTC.

This clonotype has a handful of counts. J is TRBJ1-1 and V is TRBV29-1; TRBD1 might be the D (6 bases). The CDR3 has 13 residues. CDR1 and CDR2 from the germline V gene are SQVTM and ANQGSEA. V lost 1 base and J 4 bases, leaving 10 bases between the germline ends. The CDR3 here is CSVEAGQRTEAFF. CDR3 DNA: TGCAGCGTTGAAGCCGGACAGCGCACTGAAGCTTTCTTT.

This clonotype came up many times. The rearrangement joins TRBV12-3 or TRBV12-4 to TRBJ1-1; D is perhaps TRBD1 (6 bases). Trimming cost V 5 bases and J 6 bases, with 19 bases left between them. The CDR3 has 15 residues. The CDR3 reads CASSPGRGFGAEAFF. DNA for the CDR3: TGTGCCAGCAGTCCGGGTAGGGGGTTTGGCGCTGAAGCTTTCTTT.

This clonotype was detected only a few times. The gene calls are TRBV28 and TRBJ1-6, with D unclear. This CDR3 comprises 13 residues. Germline V gene lookup returns CDR1 MDHEN and CDR2 SYDVKM. The V end lost 6 bases, the J end lost 6 bases, and 9 bases lay between the germline ends. The CDR3 protein is CASRGEFNSPLHF. As DNA, the CDR3 is TGTGCCAGCAGGGGCGAATTTAATTCACCCCTCCACTTT. Filled out from reference TRBV28 and TRBJ1-6, the complete variable domain reads DVKVTQSSRYLVKRTGEKVFLECVQDMDHENMFWYRQDPGLGLRLIYFSYDVKMKEKGDIPEGYSVSREKKERFSLILESASTNQTSMYLCASRGEFNSPLHFGNGTRLTVT.

This clonotype occurred many times. The chain employs TRBV20-1 and TRBJ2-7, with TRBD2 identical over 7 bases. CDR1 and CDR2 from the germline V gene are DFQATT and SNEGSKA (reference sequence). The CDR3 loop spans 16 amino acids. V was pared by 0 bases and J by 0 bases, with 8 bases of the junction left unmatched. This CDR3 is CSARDPASGSSYEQYF. Written as DNA, the CDR3 is TGCAGTGCTAGAGATCCGGCTAGCGGAAGCTCCTACGAGCAGTACTTC.

This clonotype was observed many times. The V and J genes are TRBV7-9 and TRBJ2-5; D uncertain. The germline V gene encodes CDR1 SEHNR and CDR2 FQNEAQ (reference sequence). The CDR3 runs to 14 residues. Between the trimmed V and J ends, which lost 0 bases and 3 bases, there was a span of 8 bases. CDR3 sequence reads: CASSLALKEETQYF. CDR3 nucleotides: TGTGCCAGCAGCTTAGCCCTAAAGGAAGAGACCCAGTACTTC.

This clonotype was seen many times. J is TRBJ2-3 and V is TRBV20-1, with 8 bases fitting TRBD1. The V gene's germline CDR1 is DFQATT and CDR2 SNEGSKA (reference sequence). The CDR3 has 14 amino acids. Unmatched junction bases numbered 6, after V lost 3 bases and J lost 4 bases. This chain's CDR3 is CSASPGTGPDTQYF. The CDR3 DNA reads as TGCAGTGCTAGCCCCGGGACAGGCCCAGATACGCAGTATTTT.

This clonotype occurred a few times. This chain uses TRBV28 with TRBJ1-1, with D unclear. CDR1 and CDR2 (germline): MDHEN, SYDVKM. The CDR3 consists of 12 residues. Trimming shortened V by 3 bases and J by 5 bases, and 7 bases separated the two germline ends. The CDR3 loop reads CASSLITTEAFF. CDR3 in DNA: TGTGCCAGCAGTTTGATCACAACTGAAGCTTTCTTT. Combining the CDR3 with reference TRBV28 and TRBJ1-1 gives the whole variable domain DVKVTQSSRYLVKRTGEKVFLECVQDMDHENMFWYRQDPGLGLRLIYFSYDVKMKEKGDIPEGYSVSREKKERFSLILESASTNQTSMYLCASSLITTEAFFGQGTRLTVV.

This clonotype was recorded a few times. The chain uses TRBV27 and TRBJ2-1, with a weak D call TRBD1 (5 bases). Trimming removed 5 bases from V and 0 bases from J, with 17 bases in between. CDR1 is MNHEY and CDR2 is SMNVEV in the germline V gene (reference sequence). The CDR3 loop spans 17 amino acids. The CDR3 loop is CASSTDRSFSSYNEQFF. The CDR3 nucleotides are TGTGCCAGCAGTACAGACAGAAGTTTCAGCTCCTACAATGAGCAGTTCTTC.

This clonotype was picked up many times. The rearrangement uses TRBV7-2 and TRBJ2-3; D gene ambiguous. CDR3 length: 15 amino acids. CDR1 is SGHTA, CDR2 FQGNSA, per germline. V was clipped by 2 bases and J by 2 bases, with 11 bases between them. CDR3 protein: CASSLFSVITDTQYF. In DNA, the CDR3 is TGTGCCAGCAGCTTATTTTCTGTGATCACAGATACGCAGTATTTT.

This chain uses TRBV6-2 or TRBV6-3 with TRBJ2-5; tentatively, D is TRBD2 (6 bases). CDR3 length equals 15 residues. Germline-derived CDR1 and CDR2 are MNHEY and SVGEGT. V was cut by 0 bases and J by 1 base, with 9 bases left in between. The CDR3 here is CASSYSVAAQETQYF. DNA of the CDR3: TGTGCCAGCAGTTACTCGGTAGCGGCCCAAGAGACCCAGTACTTC.

This clonotype occurred a few times. This chain joins TRBV5-1 and TRBJ2-7, with TRBD1 matching 7 bases. Germline V gives CDR1 SGHRS, CDR2 YFSETQ. This CDR3 is built from 13 residues. Germline trimming cut 4 bases from V and 2 bases from J; bases unmatched to any gene: 3. CDR3 loop: CASSNRGTYEQYF. The CDR3 bases are TGCGCCAGCAGCAACAGGGGAACCTACGAGCAGTACTTC.

The chain joins TRBV9 to TRBJ2-1, with 7 bases that match TRBD1. Germline lookup yields CDR1 SGDLS and CDR2 YYNGEE. CDR3 size: 15 residues. Germline trimming cut 4 bases from V and 4 bases from J; bases unmatched to any gene: 8. CDR3 protein: CASSSQGERYNEQFF. For the CDR3, the DNA is TGTGCCAGCAGCTCCCAGGGGGAGAGGTACAATGAGCAGTTCTTC.

Ten or more counts support this clonotype. The gene calls are TRBV7-2 and TRBJ2-1; the D gene is possibly TRBD1 (5 bases). The CDR3 length is 14 residues. Trimming pared 6 bases from V and 7 bases from J, leaving 16 bases between. In germline, CDR1 is SGHTA, CDR2 FQGNSA. For the CDR3, the DNA is TGTGCCAGCAGACAGGCAGGCCCTTTAAATGAGCAGTTCTTC. It specifies CASRQAGPLNEQFF. The full variable domain, in which reference TRBV7-2 and TRBJ2-1 provide the parts outside the CDR3, is GAGVSQSPSNKVTEKGKDVELRCDPISGHTALYWYRQSLGQGLEFLIYFQGNSAPDKSGLPSDRFSAERTGGSVSTLTIQRTQQEDSAVYLCASRQAGPLNEQFFGPGTRLTVL.

The table lists this clonotype with many counts. The chain recombines TRBV27 with TRBJ1-1; no definite D call. Germline V lookup: CDR1 MNHEY, CDR2 SMNVEV (reference sequence). V was cut by 0 bases and J by 3 bases, with 11 bases left in between. The CDR3 length is 15 residues. For the CDR3, the DNA is TGTGCCAGCAGTTTATCTGGGATCGGGGACACTGAAGCTTTCTTT. Translating it yields CASSLSGIGDTEAFF.

This clonotype has at least ten counts. The chain joins TRBV5-6 to TRBJ2-1; 9 nucleotides agree with TRBD1. Germline V gene lookup returns CDR1 SGHDT and CDR2 YYEEEE. With 4 bases clipped from V and 2 bases from J, the junction kept 4 bases outside the gene matches. The CDR3 contains 15 residues. CDR3 residues: CASSTGTGTYNEQFF. The CDR3 bases are TGTGCCAGCAGCACCGGGACAGGGACCTACAATGAGCAGTTCTTC.

The V and J genes are TRBV7-9 and TRBJ2-2; tentative D call: TRBD1 (5 bases). V gave up 2 bases and J gave up 1 base, with 8 bases separating them. In germline, CDR1 is SEHNR, CDR2 FQNEAQ (reference sequence). This CDR3 region has 15 residues. The CDR3 loop reads CASSLFQGNTGELFF. The CDR3 nucleotides read TGTGCCAGCAGCTTATTTCAGGGGAACACCGGGGAGCTGTTTTTT.

This clonotype was recorded at least ten times. The chain recombines TRBV7-8 with TRBJ1-5; tentatively, D is TRBD1 (5 bases). Germline V CDR1 and CDR2: SGHVS, FQNEAQ. The CDR3 totals 16 residues. V was clipped by 2 bases and J by 6 bases, with 17 bases between them. Written as DNA, the CDR3 is TGTGCCAGCAGCTTATCGGGGTCCTCTAGGGGTCAGCCCCAGCATTTT. This translates into CASSLSGSSRGQPQHF. Combining the CDR3 with reference TRBV7-8 and TRBJ1-5 gives the whole variable domain GAGVSQSPRYKVAKRGQDVALRCDPISGHVSLFWYQQALGQGPEFLTYFQNEAQLDKSGLPSDRFFAERPEGSVSTLKIQRTQQEDSAVYLCASSLSGSSRGQPQHFGDGTRLSIL.

V is TRBV2 and J is TRBJ2-2; the match to TRBD2 covers 10 bases. CDR1 and CDR2 (germline): SNHLY, FYNNEI. Trimming at V came to 6 bases and at J to 6 bases, leaving 7 bases not matched to a gene. The CDR3 has 15 amino acids. CDR3 nucleotides: TGTGCCAGCAGGTCAAGCGGGAGGGCCTCCGGGGAGCTGTTTTTT. Residues: CASRSSGRASGELFF.

V and J are TRBV20-1 and TRBJ2-5; possibly TRBD2 for D (5 bases). V was trimmed by 0 bases and J by 1 base, leaving 6 bases between them. The CDR3 length is 13 residues. CDR1 DFQATT and CDR2 SNEGSKA come from the germline V gene (reference sequence). The CDR3 spells CSARDGIQETQYF. The CDR3 region has the DNA TGCAGTGCTAGAGACGGGATCCAAGAGACCCAGTACTTC.